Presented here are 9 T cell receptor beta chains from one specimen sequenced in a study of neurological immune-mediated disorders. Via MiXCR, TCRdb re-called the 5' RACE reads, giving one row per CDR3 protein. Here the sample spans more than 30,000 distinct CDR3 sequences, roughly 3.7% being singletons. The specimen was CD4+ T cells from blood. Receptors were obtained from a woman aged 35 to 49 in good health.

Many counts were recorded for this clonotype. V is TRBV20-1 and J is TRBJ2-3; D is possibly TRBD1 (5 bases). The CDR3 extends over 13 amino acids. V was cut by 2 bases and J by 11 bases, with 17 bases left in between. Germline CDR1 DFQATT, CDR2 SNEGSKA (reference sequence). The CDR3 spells CSARPPTGAGQYF. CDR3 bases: TGCAGTGCTAGACCCCCGACTGGGGCTGGGCAGTATTTT.

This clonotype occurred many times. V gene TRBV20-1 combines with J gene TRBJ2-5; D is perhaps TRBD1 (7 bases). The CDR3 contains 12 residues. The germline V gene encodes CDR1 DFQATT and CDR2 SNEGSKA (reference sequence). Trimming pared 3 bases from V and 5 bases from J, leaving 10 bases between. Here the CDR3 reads CSARTGRETQYF. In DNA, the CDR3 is TGCAGTGCTAGGACAGGGAGGGAGACCCAGTACTTC.

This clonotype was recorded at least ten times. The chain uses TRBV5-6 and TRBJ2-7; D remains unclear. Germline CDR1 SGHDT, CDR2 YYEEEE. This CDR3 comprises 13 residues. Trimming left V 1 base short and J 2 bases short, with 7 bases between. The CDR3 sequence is CASSLPHTYEQYF. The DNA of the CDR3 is TGTGCCAGCAGCTTGCCGCATACCTACGAGCAGTACTTC.

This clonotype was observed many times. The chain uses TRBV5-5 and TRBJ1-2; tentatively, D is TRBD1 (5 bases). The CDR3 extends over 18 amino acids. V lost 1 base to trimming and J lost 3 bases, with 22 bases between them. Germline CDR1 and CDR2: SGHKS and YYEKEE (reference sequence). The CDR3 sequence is CASSLTIQGNYQDYGYTF. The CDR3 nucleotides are TGTGCCAGCAGCTTGACGATCCAGGGTAATTATCAGGACTATGGCTACACCTTC.

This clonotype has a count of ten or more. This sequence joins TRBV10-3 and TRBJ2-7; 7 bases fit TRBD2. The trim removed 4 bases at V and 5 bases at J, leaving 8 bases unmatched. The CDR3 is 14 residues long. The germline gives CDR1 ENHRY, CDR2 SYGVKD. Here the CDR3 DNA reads TGTGCCATCAGTGTCGGCGGGGGAGGGAACGAGCAGTACTTC. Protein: CAISVGGGGNEQYF.

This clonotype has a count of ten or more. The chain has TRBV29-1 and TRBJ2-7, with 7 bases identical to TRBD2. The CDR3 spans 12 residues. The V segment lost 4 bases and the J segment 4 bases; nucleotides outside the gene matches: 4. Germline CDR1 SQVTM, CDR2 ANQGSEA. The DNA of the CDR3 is TGCAGCGTTGGGGAGGGGAGGTACGAGCAGTACTTC. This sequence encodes CSVGEGRYEQYF.

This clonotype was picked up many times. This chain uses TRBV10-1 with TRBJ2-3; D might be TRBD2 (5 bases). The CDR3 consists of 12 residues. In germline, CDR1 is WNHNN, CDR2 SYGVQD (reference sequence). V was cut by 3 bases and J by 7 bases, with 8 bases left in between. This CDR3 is CASSEWENTQYF. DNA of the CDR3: TGCGCCAGCAGTGAATGGGAGAATACGCAGTATTTT.

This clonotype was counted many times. Here the CDR3 DNA reads TGTGCCAGCAGCCACAGGGGCACAGATACGCAGTATTTT. Translation: CASSHRGTDTQYF. The chain recombines TRBV11-3 with TRBJ2-3, with D perhaps matching TRBD1 (6 bases). This CDR3 comprises 13 residues. CDR1 SGHNT and CDR2 YENEEA come from the germline V gene. Trimming left V 5 bases short and J 1 base short, with 7 bases between. Complete variable domain (other parts from reference TRBV11-3 and TRBJ2-3): EAGVVQSPRYKIIEKKQPVAFWCNPISGHNTLYWYLQNLGQGPELLIRYENEEAVDDSQLPKDRFSAERLKGVDSTLKIQPAELGDSAVYLCASSHRGTDTQYFGPGTRLTVL.

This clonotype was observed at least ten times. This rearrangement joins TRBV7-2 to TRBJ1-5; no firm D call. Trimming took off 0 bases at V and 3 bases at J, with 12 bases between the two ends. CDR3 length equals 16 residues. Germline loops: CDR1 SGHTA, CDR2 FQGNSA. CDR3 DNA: TGTGCCAGCAGCTTAGCGGGGTTGGGGATCAATCAGCCCCAGCATTTT. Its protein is CASSLAGLGINQPQHF.